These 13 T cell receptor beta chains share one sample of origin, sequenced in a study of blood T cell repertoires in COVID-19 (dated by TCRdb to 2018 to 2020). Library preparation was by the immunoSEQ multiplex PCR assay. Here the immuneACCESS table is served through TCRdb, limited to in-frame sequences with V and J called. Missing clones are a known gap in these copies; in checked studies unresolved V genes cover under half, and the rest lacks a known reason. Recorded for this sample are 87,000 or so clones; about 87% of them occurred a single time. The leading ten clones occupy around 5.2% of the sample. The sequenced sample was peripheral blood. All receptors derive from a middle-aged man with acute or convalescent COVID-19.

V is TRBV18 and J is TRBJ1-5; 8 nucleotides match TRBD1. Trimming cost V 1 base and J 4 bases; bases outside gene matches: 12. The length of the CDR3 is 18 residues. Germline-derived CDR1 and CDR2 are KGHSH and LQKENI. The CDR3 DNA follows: TGTGCCAGCTCACCACAGGAGGACAGGGCTAAGAGGAATCAGCCCCAGCATTTT. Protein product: CASSPQEDRAKRNQPQHF.

In DNA, the CDR3 is TGTGCCAGCCAGCGACAGAATTCACCCCTCCACTTT. Residues: CASQRQNSPLHF. The rearrangement uses TRBV6-6 and TRBJ1-6, with a tentative D call TRBD1 (5 bases). The CDR3 extends over 12 amino acids. Germline V CDR1 and CDR2: MNHNY, SVGAGI (reference sequence). The V and J ends lost 8 bases and 7 bases respectively, with 9 bases between them.

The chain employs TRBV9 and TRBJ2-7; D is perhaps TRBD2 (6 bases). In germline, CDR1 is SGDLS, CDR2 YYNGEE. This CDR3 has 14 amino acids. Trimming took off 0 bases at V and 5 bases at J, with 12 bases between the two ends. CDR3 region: CASSVAGSGHEQYF. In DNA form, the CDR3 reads TGTGCCAGCAGCGTAGCCGGGAGTGGTCACGAGCAGTACTTC.

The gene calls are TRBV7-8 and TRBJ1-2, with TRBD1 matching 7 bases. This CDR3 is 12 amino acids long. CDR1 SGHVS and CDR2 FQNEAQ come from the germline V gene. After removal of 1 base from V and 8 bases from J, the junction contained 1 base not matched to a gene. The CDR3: CASSLGGGGYTF. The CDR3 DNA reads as TGTGCCAGCAGCTTAGGAGGGGGCGGCTACACCTTC. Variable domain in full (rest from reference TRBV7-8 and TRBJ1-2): GAGVSQSPRYKVAKRGQDVALRCDPISGHVSLFWYQQALGQGPEFLTYFQNEAQLDKSGLPSDRFFAERPEGSVSTLKIQRTQQEDSAVYLCASSLGGGGYTFGSGTRLTVV.

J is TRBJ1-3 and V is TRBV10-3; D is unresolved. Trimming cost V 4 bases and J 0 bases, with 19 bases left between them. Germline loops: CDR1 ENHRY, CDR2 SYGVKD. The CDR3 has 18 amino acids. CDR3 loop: CAISAIAPAGYSGNTIYF. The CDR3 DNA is TGTGCCATCAGTGCGATCGCACCGGCGGGGTACTCTGGAAACACCATATATTTT.

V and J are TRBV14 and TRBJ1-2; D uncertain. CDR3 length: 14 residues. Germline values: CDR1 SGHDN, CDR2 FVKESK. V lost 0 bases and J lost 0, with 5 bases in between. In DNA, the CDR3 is TGTGCCAGCAGCCAAGATCGGTCTAACTATGGCTACACCTTC. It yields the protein CASSQDRSNYGYTF.

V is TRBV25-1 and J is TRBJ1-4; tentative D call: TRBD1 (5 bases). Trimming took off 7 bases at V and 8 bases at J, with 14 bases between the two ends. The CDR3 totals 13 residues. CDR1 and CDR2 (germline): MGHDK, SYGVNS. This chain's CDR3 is CASTTEDHEKLFF. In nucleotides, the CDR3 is TGTGCCAGCACGACAGAGGACCACGAAAAACTGTTTTTT.

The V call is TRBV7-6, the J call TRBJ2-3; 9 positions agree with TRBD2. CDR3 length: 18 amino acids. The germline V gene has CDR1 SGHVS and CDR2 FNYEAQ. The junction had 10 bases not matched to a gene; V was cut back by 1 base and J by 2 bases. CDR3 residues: CASSLGVRGREFTDTQYF. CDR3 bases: TGTGCCAGCAGCTTAGGAGTGCGCGGGAGGGAATTCACAGATACGCAGTATTTT. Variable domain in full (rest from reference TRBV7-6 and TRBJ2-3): GAGVSQSPRYKVTKRGQDVALRCDPISGHVSLYWYRQALGQGPEFLTYFNYEAQQDKSGLPNDRFSAERPEGSISTLTIQRTEQRDSAMYRCASSLGVRGREFTDTQYFGPGTRLTVL.

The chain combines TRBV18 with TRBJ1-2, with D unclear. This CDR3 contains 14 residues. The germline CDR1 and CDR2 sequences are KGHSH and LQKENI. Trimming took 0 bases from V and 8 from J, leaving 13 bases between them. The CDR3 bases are TGTGCCAGCTCACCACCGGCCCTTGAGAGGGGCTACACCTTC. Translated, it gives CASSPPALERGYTF. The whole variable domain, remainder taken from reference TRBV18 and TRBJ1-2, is NAGVMQNPRHLVRRRGQEARLRCSPMKGHSHVYWYRQLPEEGLKFMVYLQKENIIDESGMPKERFSAEFPKEGPSILRIQQVVRGDSAAYFCASSPPALERGYTFGSGTRLTVV.

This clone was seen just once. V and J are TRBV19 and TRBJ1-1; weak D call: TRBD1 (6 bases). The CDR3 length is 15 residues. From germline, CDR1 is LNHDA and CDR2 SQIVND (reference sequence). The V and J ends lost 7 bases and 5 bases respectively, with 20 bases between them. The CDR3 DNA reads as TGTGCCAGTACCCGACTCGGGGGGCAAACGACTGAAGCTTTCTTT. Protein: CASTRLGGQTTEAFF.

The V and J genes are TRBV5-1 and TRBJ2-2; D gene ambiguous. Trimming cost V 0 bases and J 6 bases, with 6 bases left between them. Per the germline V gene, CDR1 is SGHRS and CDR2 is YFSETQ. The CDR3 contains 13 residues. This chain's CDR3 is CASSLAVSGELFF. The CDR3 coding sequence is TGCGCCAGCAGCTTGGCCGTTTCCGGGGAGCTGTTTTTT.

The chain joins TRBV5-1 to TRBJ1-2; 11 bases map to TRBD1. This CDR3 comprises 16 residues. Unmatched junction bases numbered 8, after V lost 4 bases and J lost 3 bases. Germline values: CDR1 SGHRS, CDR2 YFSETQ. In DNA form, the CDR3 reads TGCGCCAGCAGCGCCAGGACAGGGGGCTTCGACTATGGCTACACCTTC. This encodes CASSARTGGFDYGYTF.

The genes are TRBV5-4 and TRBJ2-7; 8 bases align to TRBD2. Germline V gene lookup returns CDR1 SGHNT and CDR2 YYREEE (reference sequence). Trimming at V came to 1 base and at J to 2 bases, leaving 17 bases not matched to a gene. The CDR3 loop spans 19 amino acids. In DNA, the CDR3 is TGTGCCAGCAGCTTGAGGGGCGCTCGGGAGGGTTTTAGGGCCTACGAGCAGTACTTC. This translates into CASSLRGAREGFRAYEQYF.